Listed here are 24 T cell receptor beta chains from one sample, sequenced in a study of OX40 agonist ivuxolimab in advanced cancers. The protocol was immunoSEQ multiplex PCR, while the TCRdb copy is restricted to in-frame clones and leaves out a portion. The sample comprises more than 20,000 clones, roughly 84% of which are singletons, and 26% rests with the top ten. The specimen was CD4+ or CD8+ T cells sorted from blood, collected in a trial of the OX40 agonist ivuxolimab. These receptor sequences come from an adult with an advanced solid tumor such as melanoma, head and neck, liver or kidney cancer.

The chain has TRBV4-1 and TRBJ2-7; D uncertain. V lost 0 bases and J lost 4, with 7 bases in between. CDR1 is MGHRA, CDR2 YSYEKL, per germline. The CDR3 sequence is 13 residues long. CDR3 in DNA: TGCGCCAGCAGCCAAGATCCCGAGTACGAGCAGTACTTC. Its protein is CASSQDPEYEQYF.

This rearrangement joins TRBV11-2 to TRBJ2-3; D gene ambiguous. V gave up 3 bases and J gave up 0 bases, with 10 bases separating them. Germline loops: CDR1 SGHAT, CDR2 FQNNGV. This CDR3 region has 15 residues. CDR3 protein: CASSFISPSTDTQYF. CDR3 in DNA: TGTGCCAGCAGCTTCATTAGCCCTAGCACAGATACGCAGTATTTT.

The gene calls are TRBV16 and TRBJ2-1; D remains unclear. This CDR3 is built from 12 residues. Per germline, CDR1 KGHSY and CDR2 FQNENV. V was cut by 4 bases and J by 7 bases, with 8 bases left in between. The CDR3 loop is CASSPLGNEQFF. CDR3 sequence (DNA): TGTGCCAGCAGCCCCCTCGGTAATGAGCAGTTCTTC. Combining the CDR3 with reference TRBV16 and TRBJ2-1 gives the whole variable domain GEEVAQTPKHLVRGEGQKAKLYCAPIKGHSYVFWYQQVLKNEFKFLISFQNENVFDETGMPKERFSAKCLPNSPCSLEIQATKLEDSAVYFCASSPLGNEQFFGPGTRLTVL.

The chain employs TRBV13 and TRBJ2-1; possible D gene TRBD2, 6 bases. This CDR3 is built from 13 residues. In germline, CDR1 is PRHDT, CDR2 FYEKMQ (reference sequence). Trimming took off 5 bases at V and 6 bases at J, with 11 bases between the two ends. CDR3 amino acids: CASSGRTINEQFF. CDR3 nucleotide sequence: TGTGCCAGCAGCGGCCGGACTATCAATGAGCAGTTCTTC.

The rearrangement uses TRBV4-1 and TRBJ1-4; perhaps TRBD1 as D (5 bases). Per germline, CDR1 MGHRA and CDR2 YSYEKL. The CDR3 covers 13 residues. V lost 4 bases and J 3 bases, leaving 6 bases between the germline ends. The CDR3 DNA follows: TGCGCCAGCAGCCGGGGCCCTAATGAAAAACTGTTTTTT. Amino acid sequence: CASSRGPNEKLFF.

The chain recombines TRBV6-5 with TRBJ2-7; the match to TRBD1 covers 8 bases. The germline V gene has CDR1 MNHEY and CDR2 SVGAGI. V lost 2 bases, J lost 3 bases, and 6 bases stayed unmatched. The CDR3 runs 15 residues. Here the CDR3 reads CASSYDRGNFYEQYF. CDR3 DNA: TGTGCCAGCAGTTACGACAGGGGAAACTTCTACGAGCAGTACTTC.

The rearrangement joins TRBV4-1 to TRBJ1-5; 7 positions agree with TRBD1. The length of the CDR3 is 14 residues. The V and J ends lost 4 bases and 7 bases, in that order; junction bases with no gene match: 7. Germline V gene sequence: CDR1 MGHRA, CDR2 YSYEKL. CDR3 nucleotide sequence: TGCGCCAGCAGCCTAGTACAGGGGACACAGCCCCAGCATTTT. Translation: CASSLVQGTQPQHF.

The V gene is TRBV6-1, the J gene TRBJ2-7; TRBD1 agrees at 12 bases. Per the germline V gene, CDR1 is MNHNS and CDR2 is SASEGT. V was clipped by 11 bases and J by 7 bases; unmatched bases: 12. This CDR3 has 14 amino acids. The chain's CDR3 is CAGQVGQGAREQYF. The CDR3 DNA sequence: TGTGCCGGACAAGTGGGACAGGGGGCGAGGGAGCAGTACTTC.

The chain links TRBV30 to TRBJ2-1; no clear D gene. Deletions cut 1 base from V and 0 bases from J, with 10 bases between. The CDR3 has 15 amino acids. In germline, CDR1 is GTSNPN, CDR2 SVGIG (reference sequence). CDR3 region: CAWSGLLSSYNEQFF. The CDR3, as DNA: TGTGCCTGGAGTGGGCTCCTTAGCTCCTACAATGAGCAGTTCTTC.

The chain carries TRBV28 and TRBJ2-3; D might be TRBD1 (5 bases). The CDR3 is 13 residues long. With 6 bases removed from V and 2 bases from J, the gap between germline ends came to 9 bases. Germline V gene data show CDR1 as MDHEN and CDR2 as SYDVKM. The CDR3 sequence: CASSLTDTDTQYF. CDR3 nucleotide sequence: TGTGCCAGCAGCCTGACAGACACAGATACGCAGTATTTT.

The chain couples TRBV6-1 to TRBJ2-1, with D unresolved. This CDR3 region has 12 residues. Germline V gives CDR1 MNHNS, CDR2 SASEGT. Between the trimmed V and J ends, which lost 8 bases and 7 bases, there was a span of 12 bases. DNA for the CDR3: TGTGCCAGCTTTTCCGGGTTTAATGAGCAGTTCTTC. Translated, it gives CASFSGFNEQFF.

The V gene is TRBV27, the J gene TRBJ2-7; D is possibly TRBD1 (6 bases). Germline lookup yields CDR1 MNHEY and CDR2 SMNVEV (reference sequence). Trimming removed 7 bases from V and 4 bases from J, with 20 bases in between. The CDR3 contains 15 residues. The DNA of the CDR3 is TGTGCCAGCACCATGTCTGGACAGAACCCGTACGAGCAGTACTTC. This gives the protein CASTMSGQNPYEQYF.

The sample holds one count of this clone. V and J are TRBV5-4 and TRBJ2-1; 10 nucleotides line up with TRBD2. There are 11 residues in the CDR3. In germline, CDR1 is SGHNT, CDR2 YYREEE (reference sequence). The trim removed 5 bases at V and 12 bases at J, leaving 2 bases unmatched. CDR3 in amino acids: CASRSGRGQFF. In DNA, the CDR3 is TGTGCCAGCAGGAGCGGGAGGGGGCAGTTCTTC.

The rearrangement joins TRBV6-9 to TRBJ1-1; a weak D match, TRBD1 (6 bases). The germline V gene has CDR1 MNHGY and CDR2 SVAAGI. CDR3 length: 14 amino acids. With 6 bases removed from V and 6 bases from J, the gap between germline ends came to 17 bases. CDR3 loop: CASRMSGAGSEAFF. CDR3 in DNA: TGTGCCAGCAGAATGTCGGGGGCCGGCTCTGAAGCTTTCTTT.

The gene calls are TRBV6-5 and TRBJ1-2, with unresolved D. Germline V CDR1 and CDR2: MNHEY, SVGAGI. V was cut by 2 bases and J by 2 bases, with 6 bases left in between. CDR3 length: 13 amino acids. This chain's CDR3 is CASSYHTNYGYTF. The CDR3 region has the DNA TGTGCCAGCAGTTACCACACGAACTATGGCTACACCTTC.

The chain recombines TRBV5-1 with TRBJ2-7; D unresolved. Germline loops: CDR1 SGHRS, CDR2 YFSETQ. The CDR3 has 12 amino acids. Trimming pared 0 bases from V and 2 bases from J, leaving 3 bases between. Here the CDR3 reads CASSLEPYEQYF. DNA for the CDR3: TGCGCCAGCAGCTTGGAGCCCTACGAGCAGTACTTC.

This rearrangement joins TRBV7-2 to TRBJ2-1; D tentatively fits TRBD1 or TRBD2 (6 bases each). The CDR3 is made up of 13 amino acids. Trimming left V 1 base short and J 9 bases short, with 10 bases between. Germline V gives CDR1 SGHTA, CDR2 FQGNSA. This chain's CDR3 is CASSLGGGIEQFF. CDR3 coding DNA: TGTGCCAGCAGCTTAGGAGGGGGGATTGAGCAGTTCTTC. The whole variable domain, filled in from reference TRBV7-2 and TRBJ2-1, reads GAGVSQSPSNKVTEKGKDVELRCDPISGHTALYWYRQSLGQGLEFLIYFQGNSAPDKSGLPSDRFSAERTGGSVSTLTIQRTQQEDSAVYLCASSLGGGIEQFFGPGTRLTVL.

The gene calls are TRBV7-9 and TRBJ2-6; TRBD2 matches 9 bases. The V segment lost 3 bases and the J segment 2 bases; nucleotides outside the gene matches: 5. The CDR3 consists of 17 residues. CDR1 is SEHNR and CDR2 is FQNEAQ in the germline V gene (reference sequence). Here the CDR3 reads CASSFVAGEAGANVLTF. CDR3 in DNA: TGTGCCAGCAGCTTTGTAGCGGGAGAGGCTGGGGCCAACGTCCTGACTTTC.

The chain is built from TRBV28 and TRBJ2-7; D is perhaps TRBD1 or TRBD2 (5 bases each). CDR1 is MDHEN and CDR2 is SYDVKM in the germline V gene. V lost 2 bases to trimming and J lost 5 bases, with 7 bases between them. This CDR3 has 12 residues. In DNA form, the CDR3 reads TGTGCCAGCAGTTTAGTGGGGGACGAGCAGTACTTC. This sequence encodes CASSLVGDEQYF.

V is TRBV6-6 and J is TRBJ1-1; D is uncertain. The CDR3 consists of 14 residues. The V end was cut by 4 bases, the J end by 5 bases, with 14 bases between. The germline V gene encodes CDR1 MNHNY and CDR2 SVGAGI (reference sequence). The CDR3 spells CASSFSHRETEAFF. The CDR3 bases are TGTGCCAGCAGTTTTAGTCACAGAGAAACTGAAGCTTTCTTT.

The chain has TRBV4-1 and TRBJ2-5; D remains unclear. Germline CDR1 reads MGHRA; CDR2 reads YSYEKL. The length of the CDR3 is 15 residues. Trimming pared 0 bases from V and 0 bases from J, leaving 8 bases between. The CDR3 reads CASSQDLEYQETQYF. In DNA, the CDR3 is TGCGCCAGCAGCCAAGATCTGGAGTACCAAGAGACCCAGTACTTC.

V usage is TRBV7-9 and J usage is TRBJ1-2; D might be TRBD1 (6 bases). V gave up 2 bases and J gave up 6 bases, with 10 bases separating them. The CDR3 extends over 13 amino acids. Germline values: CDR1 SEHNR, CDR2 FQNEAQ (reference sequence). CDR3 sequence (DNA): TGTGCCAGCAGCTTACTTGGGGGGCATGGCTACACCTTC. It translates to CASSLLGGHGYTF.

The V gene is TRBV7-9, the J gene TRBJ1-4; D uncertain. Germline-derived CDR1 and CDR2 are SEHNR and FQNEAQ (reference sequence). V shed 6 bases and J shed 0 bases, with 20 bases lying between them. There are 18 residues in the CDR3. The DNA for the CDR3 is TGTGCCAGCAGTCAACCTAACGATCCCGAAACAACTAATGAAAAACTGTTTTTT. It yields the protein CASSQPNDPETTNEKLFF.

The rearrangement links TRBV9 to TRBJ2-7; D might be TRBD2 (7 bases). The CDR3 loop spans 14 amino acids. V gave up 2 bases and J gave up 5 bases, with 14 bases separating them. CDR1 and CDR2 (germline): SGDLS, YYNGEE. As DNA, the CDR3 is TGTGCCAGCAGCGTTTGGGGGGGCGAAAACGAGCAGTACTTC. This sequence encodes CASSVWGGENEQYF.